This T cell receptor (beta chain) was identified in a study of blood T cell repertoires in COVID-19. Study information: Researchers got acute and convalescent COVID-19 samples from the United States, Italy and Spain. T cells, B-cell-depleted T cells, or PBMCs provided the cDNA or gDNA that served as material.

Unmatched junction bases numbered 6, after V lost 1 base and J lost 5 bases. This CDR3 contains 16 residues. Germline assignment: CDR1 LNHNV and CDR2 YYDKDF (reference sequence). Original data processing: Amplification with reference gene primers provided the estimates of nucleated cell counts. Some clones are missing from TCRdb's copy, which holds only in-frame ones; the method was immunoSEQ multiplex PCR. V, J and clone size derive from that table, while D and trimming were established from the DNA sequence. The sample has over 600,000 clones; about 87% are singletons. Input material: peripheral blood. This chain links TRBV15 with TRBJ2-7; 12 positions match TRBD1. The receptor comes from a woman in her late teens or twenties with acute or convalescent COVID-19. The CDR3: CATSRVAGTGGHEQYF. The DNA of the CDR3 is TGTGCCACCAGCAGAGTAGCCGGGACAGGGGGCCACGAGCAGTACTTC.